Listed below are T cell receptor beta chains from one sample, sequenced in a study of T cells in Graves' hyperthyroidism and ophthalmopathy. Each CDR3 protein gets one entry after TCRdb re-called the multiplex PCR reads with MiXCR. The table shows around 350,000 distinct CDR3 sequences, with about a fifth occurring only once. Sequenced input: blood. Receptors originate from a woman between 18 and 29 years old with Graves' hyperthyroidism. Both conserved end residues are part of each CDR3. D genes are given only for firm matches. Clone size is shown for a subset of rows, as once, few, many or a class of expanded clone.

J | V | size | D | CDR3 | DNA
TRBJ1-2 | TRBV2 | many | NA | CASSVRAIGYTF | TGTGCCAGCAGTGTTCGTGCTATTGGCTACACCTTC
TRBJ1-5 | TRBV12-3/TRBV12-4 | many | TRBD1 | CASNKGGGQPQHF | TGTGCCAGCAACAAAGGGGGCGGTCAGCCCCAGCATTTT
TRBJ1-2 | TRBV30 | many | NA | CARGRGDGYTF | TGTGCCCGCGGTAGGGGGGATGGCTACACCTTC
TRBJ1-5 | TRBV3-1 | many | NA | CASSQGGPNQPQHF | TGTGCCAGCAGCCAAGGGGGCCCCAATCAGCCCCAGCATTTT
TRBJ2-5 | TRBV30 | NA | NA | CAWIAEPGHPETRYF | TGTGCCTGGATCGCTGAACCGGGACACCCAGAGACCCGGTACTTC
TRBJ1-1 | TRBV27 | many | TRBD1 | CASRGGQGRAEAFF | TGTGCCAGCAGGGGGGGACAGGGAAGGGCTGAAGCTTTCTTT
TRBJ2-7 | TRBV27 | many | NA | CASSPHYEQYF | TGTGCCAGCAGCCCTCACTACGAGCAGTACTTC
TRBJ2-7 | TRBV29-1 | many | TRBD1 | CSVLRTGTYEQYF | TGCAGCGTCCTCAGGACAGGGACCTACGAGCAGTACTTC
TRBJ1-1 | TRBV5-5 | NA | NA | CASSSGGHPTEASF | TGTGCCAGCAGCTCGGGGGGGCATCCCACTGAAGCTTCCTTT
TRBJ2-5 | TRBV12-3/TRBV12-4 | many | NA | CASSMDRETQYF | TGTGCCAGCAGTATGGACAGAGAGACCCAGTACTTC
TRBJ2-7 | TRBV6-2/TRBV6-3 | many | TRBD1 | CASSFDRVEQYF | TGTGCCAGCAGTTTCGACAGGGTCGAGCAGTACTTC
TRBJ2-2 | TRBV24-1 | few | NA | CATSDLGLTGHTGELFF | TGTGCCACCAGTGATTTGGGACTCACCGGTCACACCGGGGAGCTGTTTTTT
TRBJ2-7 | TRBV20-1 | many | NA | CSARMQAYEQYF | TGCAGTGCTAGGATGCAGGCCTACGAGCAGTACTTC
TRBJ1-1 | TRBV29-1 | many | NA | CSVEDGRGRGAFF | TGCAGCGTTGAAGATGGGAGGGGAAGGGGAGCTTTCTTT
TRBJ1-2 | TRBV5-6 | many | NA | CASSIRLGGDSNYGYTF | TGTGCCAGCAGCATCCGCTTGGGGGGGGATTCCAACTATGGCTACACCTTC
TRBJ2-7 | TRBV30 | many | NA | CAWGQFYEQYF | TGTGCCTGGGGACAGTTCTACGAGCAGTACTTC
TRBJ2-2 | TRBV3-1 | many | NA | CASSQVTGTGELFF | TGTGCCAGCAGCCAAGTAACTGGCACCGGGGAGCTGTTTTTT
TRBJ1-2 | TRBV6-2/TRBV6-3 | many | NA | CASRRSSQNYGYTF | TGTGCCAGCAGACGATCCTCCCAGAACTATGGCTACACCTTC
TRBJ1-6 | TRBV6-1 | few | TRBD1 | CASSEYPTGGLNSPLHF | TGTGCCAGCAGTGAGTACCCGACAGGGGGCCTCAATTCACCCCTCCACTTT
TRBJ2-5 | TRBV4-1 | NA | NA | CASSQVVVVGETQYF | TGCGCCAGCAGCCAAGTGGTCGTCGTGGGGGAGACCCAGTACTTC
TRBJ2-3 | TRBV11-3 | many | NA | CASSLGGRWDTQYF | TGTGCCAGCAGCTTAGGAGGGAGGTGGGATACGCAGTATTTT
TRBJ2-5 | TRBV20-1 | NA | TRBD2 | CSARNSLAGGRKTQYF | TGCAGTGCTAGAAACTCGCTAGCGGGAGGGCGTAAGACCCAGTACTTC
TRBJ2-2 | TRBV4-1 | many | NA | CASSQDGQGWNTGELFF | TGCGCCAGCAGCCAAGATGGGCAGGGGTGGAACACCGGGGAGCTGTTTTTT
TRBJ2-6 | TRBV24-1 | many | NA | CATSDLGVDGANVLTF | TGTGCCACCAGTGATTTAGGGGTGGACGGGGCCAACGTCCTGACTTTC
TRBJ1-1 | TRBV29-1 | many | NA | CSVEEWPNTEAFF | TGCAGCGTTGAGGAGTGGCCCAACACTGAAGCTTTCTTT
TRBJ2-7 | TRBV20-1 | once | TRBD2 | CSARGEVAGSYEQYF | TGCAGTGCTAGAGGGGAAGTAGCGGGATCGTACGAGCAGTACTTC
TRBJ2-5 | TRBV12-3/TRBV12-4 | many | NA | CASRDSQETQYF | TGTGCCAGCAGGGACAGCCAAGAGACCCAGTACTTC
TRBJ1-1 | TRBV24-1 | many | NA | CATSDPKEGSHTEAFF | TGTGCCACCAGTGATCCTAAGGAGGGATCTCACACTGAAGCTTTCTTT
TRBJ2-5 | TRBV7-2 | once | TRBD2 | CASSRTRGQETQYF | TGTGCCAGCAGCCGGACTAGGGGCCAAGAGACCCAGTACTTC
TRBJ1-1 | TRBV5-6 | many | NA | CASSLGYRTEAFF | TGTGCCAGCAGCTTGGGGTATCGCACTGAAGCTTTCTTT
TRBJ2-7 | TRBV6-1 | many | NA | CATLDATPSYEQYF | TGTGCCACTCTAGATGCGACACCCTCCTACGAGCAGTACTTC
TRBJ2-7 | TRBV10-3 | many | NA | CAISELQGYEQYF | TGTGCCATCAGTGAACTACAGGGCTACGAGCAGTACTTC
TRBJ1-2 | TRBV12-3/TRBV12-4 | many | NA | CASSYRTENYGYTF | TGTGCCAGCAGCTATCGGACTGAAAACTATGGCTACACCTTC
TRBJ1-1 | TRBV20-1 | NA | TRBD1 | CSASAGGTEAFF | TGCAGTGCTAGCGCAGGGGGCACTGAAGCTTTCTTT
TRBJ2-3 | TRBV5-1 | NA | TRBD2 | CASSLASNGGITDTQYF | TGCGCCAGCAGCTTGGCCTCTAACGGGGGGATCACAGATACGCAGTATTTT
TRBJ1-1 | TRBV28 | many | NA | CASSPYPEGAFF | TGTGCCAGCAGCCCTTATCCCGAGGGGGCTTTCTTT
TRBJ2-5 | TRBV30 | many | NA | CAWSVGQSGLETQYF | TGTGCCTGGAGTGTAGGTCAGTCAGGGTTGGAGACCCAGTACTTC
TRBJ2-2 | TRBV12-3/TRBV12-4 | many | TRBD2 | CASSLASGGWNTGELFF | TGTGCCAGCAGTTTAGCCAGCGGGGGGTGGAACACCGGGGAGCTGTTTTTT
TRBJ1-2 | TRBV6-1 | many | NA | CASSESMGANHYGYTF | TGTGCCAGCAGTGAATCTATGGGGGCAAACCACTATGGCTACACCTTC
TRBJ1-1 | TRBV6-1 | once | NA | CASNYRGGTEAFF | TGTGCCAGCAACTATCGGGGGGGCACTGAAGCTTTCTTT
TRBJ1-3 | TRBV6-5 | many | TRBD1 | CASSYRRGDRGNTIYF | TGTGCCAGCAGTTACCGGCGAGGGGACAGAGGAAACACCATATATTTT
TRBJ2-7 | TRBV12-3/TRBV12-4 | many | NA | CASSLADRAYEQYF | TGTGCCAGCAGTTTAGCGGACAGAGCCTACGAGCAGTACTTC
TRBJ2-6 | TRBV6-2/TRBV6-3 | few | NA | CASSSLGGDFSGANVLTF | TGTGCCAGCAGTTCCCTGGGAGGAGACTTCTCTGGGGCCAACGTCCTGACTTTC
TRBJ1-1 | TRBV5-1 | many | NA | CASSPHLMNTEAFF | TGCGCCAGCAGCCCTCATCTCATGAACACTGAAGCTTTCTTT
TRBJ2-2 | TRBV19 | many | NA | CASSRGGTGELFF | TGTGCCAGTAGTAGGGGTGGCACCGGGGAGCTGTTTTTT